The rows below give T cell receptor beta chains drawn from one sample of a study of T cells after posttransplantation cyclophosphamide. Assay: immunoSEQ multiplex PCR; the TCRdb copy retains only in-frame clones and omits some. Among 12,000 or so clones listed, roughly 80% were seen once. The source material was PBMCs, sampled after allogeneic stem cell transplant with posttransplant cyclophosphamide. The origin of the receptors is a female patient aged 50-59 years who received an allogeneic stem cell transplant from a related donor, was CMV-positive, and had no GVHD. Part of the T cell pool may stem from the graft donor. CDR3s include the opening cysteine and the closing phenylalanine or tryptophan. Each record gives: J gene, clone size, V gene, D gene, CDR3 protein, CDR3 DNA. A D gene is named only where the DNA matches it firmly. Size is stated for part of the rows, as once, few or many counts, or as a class when the clone is expanded.

TRBJ2-7 | - | TRBV19 | TRBD1 | CASSRTGTGSAEQYF | TGTGCCAGTAGCCGTACCGGGACAGGATCCGCCGAGCAGTACTTC
TRBJ2-5 | - | TRBV5-1 | - | CASSPRVGETQYF | TGCGCCAGCAGCCCCAGGGTCGGTGAGACCCAGTACTTC
TRBJ2-3 | few | TRBV6-1 | TRBD2 | CASSPGLVADTQYF | TGTGCCAGCAGCCCGGGACTAGTCGCAGATACGCAGTATTTT
TRBJ1-2 | - | TRBV27 | - | CASSFGSRSYGYTF | TGTGCCAGCAGTTTTGGGTCCCGGAGCTATGGCTACACCTTC
TRBJ1-5 | once | TRBV7-2 | - | CASSLFLRDVPQHF | TGTGCCAGCAGCTTATTTCTCAGGGATGTGCCCCAGCATTTT
TRBJ1-2 | - | TRBV7-2 | - | CASSLVGASYGYTF | TGTGCCAGCAGCTTAGTGGGTGCTAGCTATGGCTACACCTTC
TRBJ2-5 | - | TRBV15 | TRBD2 | CATSRDLAGGIFQETQYF | TGTGCCACCAGCAGAGATCTAGCGGGGGGAATATTTCAAGAGACCCAGTACTTC
TRBJ2-5 | - | TRBV2 | - | CASNRGARETQYF | TGTGCCAGCAATCGGGGGGCTAGGGAGACCCAGTACTTC
TRBJ2-1 | - | TRBV11-2 | TRBD2 | CASSLGPSGGAYEQFF | TGTGCCAGCAGCTTAGGACCTAGCGGGGGGGCGTATGAGCAGTTCTTC
TRBJ1-6 | - | TRBV2 | TRBD1 | CASRVRTGAAPLHF | TGTGCCAGCAGGGTTAGGACAGGGGCGGCACCCCTCCACTTT
TRBJ2-3 | once | TRBV2 | TRBD2 | CASSAQAGADTQYF | TGTGCCAGCAGTGCGCAAGCGGGGGCAGATACGCAGTATTTT
TRBJ2-2 | - | TRBV5-1 | TRBD2 | CASTRTSGGDTGELFF | TGCGCCAGCACGAGGACTAGCGGGGGCGACACCGGGGAGCTGTTTTTT
TRBJ1-3 | - | TRBV7-2 | TRBD1 | CASSLTGSGNTIYF | TGTGCCAGCAGCTTGACAGGGTCTGGAAACACCATATATTTT
TRBJ2-1 | - | TRBV5-1 | TRBD1 | CASRGDRDYNEQFF | TGCGCCAGCAGGGGCGACAGGGACTACAATGAGCAGTTCTTC
TRBJ2-6 | - | TRBV6-6 | - | CASSSRGTGANVLTF | TGTGCCAGCAGTTCTCGGGGTACCGGGGCCAACGTCCTGACTTTC
TRBJ1-5 | - | TRBV28 | TRBD1 | CASSFRSGGGNQPQHF | TGTGCCAGCAGTTTCCGGTCAGGGGGCGGCAATCAGCCCCAGCATTTT
TRBJ1-5 | few | TRBV19 | TRBD1 | CASSTGQGRGQPQHF | TGTGCCAGTTCTACCGGACAGGGCCGAGGACAGCCCCAGCATTTT
TRBJ1-1 | - | TRBV19 | - | CASSIETGGNTEAFF | TGTGCCAGTAGTATAGAAACAGGTGGGAACACTGAAGCTTTCTTT
TRBJ2-6 | - | TRBV14 | - | CASSRHSGANVLTF | TGTGCCAGCAGCCGGCACTCTGGGGCCAACGTCCTGACTTTC
TRBJ2-3 | - | TRBV29-1 | - | CSVAVQGNTDTQYF | TGCAGCGTTGCAGTGCAGGGGAACACAGATACGCAGTATTTT
TRBJ2-7 | - | TRBV27 | TRBD1 | CASSPRQGFYEQYF | TGTGCCAGCAGTCCTCGACAGGGTTTTTACGAGCAGTACTTC
TRBJ1-5 | - | TRBV27 | - | CASSLSSTAGNQPQHF | TGTGCCAGCAGTTTATCGAGCACCGCGGGAAATCAGCCCCAGCATTTT